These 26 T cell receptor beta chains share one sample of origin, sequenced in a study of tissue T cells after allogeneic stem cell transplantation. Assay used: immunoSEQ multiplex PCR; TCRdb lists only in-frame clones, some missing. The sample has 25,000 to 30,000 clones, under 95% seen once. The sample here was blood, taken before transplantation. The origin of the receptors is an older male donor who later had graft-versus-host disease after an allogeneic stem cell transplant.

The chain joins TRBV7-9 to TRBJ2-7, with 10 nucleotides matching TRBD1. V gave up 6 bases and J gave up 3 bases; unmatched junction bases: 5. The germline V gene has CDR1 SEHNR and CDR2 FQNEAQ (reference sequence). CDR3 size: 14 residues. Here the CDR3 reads CASRLGQGSYEQYF. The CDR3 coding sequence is TGTGCCAGCAGACTGGGACAGGGGAGCTACGAGCAGTACTTC.

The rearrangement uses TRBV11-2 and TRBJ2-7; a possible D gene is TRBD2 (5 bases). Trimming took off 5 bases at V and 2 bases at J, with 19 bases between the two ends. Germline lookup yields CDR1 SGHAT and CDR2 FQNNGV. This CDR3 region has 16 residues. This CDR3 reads CASSPQEALIPYEQYF. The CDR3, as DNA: TGTGCCAGCAGCCCCCAGGAGGCTCTTATCCCCTACGAGCAGTACTTC.

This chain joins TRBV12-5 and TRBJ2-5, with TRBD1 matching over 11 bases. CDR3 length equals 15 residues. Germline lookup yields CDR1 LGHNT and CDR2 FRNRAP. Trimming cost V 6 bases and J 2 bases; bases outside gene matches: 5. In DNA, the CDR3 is TGTGCTAGTGGCACGGGACAGGGGGTACAAGAGACCCAGTACTTC. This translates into CASGTGQGVQETQYF.

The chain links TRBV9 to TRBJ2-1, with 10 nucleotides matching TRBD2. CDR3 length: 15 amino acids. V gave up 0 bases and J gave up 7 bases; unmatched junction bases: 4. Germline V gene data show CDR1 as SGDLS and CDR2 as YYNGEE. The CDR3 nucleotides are TGTGCCAGCAGCGTAGAAGCGGGAGGGCGTAATGAGCAGTTCTTC. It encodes CASSVEAGGRNEQFF.

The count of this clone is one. CDR3 in amino acids: CASSQPAGGGGETQYF. The CDR3 nucleotides read TGTGCCAGCAGCCAACCAGCGGGAGGGGGAGGAGAGACCCAGTACTTC. The J gene is TRBJ2-5, the V gene TRBV3-1 (or the pseudogene TRBV3-2); 10 bases map to TRBD2. CDR1 LGHDT and CDR2 YNNKEL come from the germline V gene (reference sequence). This CDR3 has 16 amino acids. V lost 2 bases to trimming and J lost 4 bases; unmatched junction nucleotides: 7.

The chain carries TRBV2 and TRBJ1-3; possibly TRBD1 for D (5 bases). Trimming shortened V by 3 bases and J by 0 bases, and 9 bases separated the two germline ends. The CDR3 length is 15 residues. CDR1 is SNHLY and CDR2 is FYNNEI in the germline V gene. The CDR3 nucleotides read TGTGCCAGCAGTGACAGACAGCACTCTGGAAACACCATATATTTT. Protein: CASSDRQHSGNTIYF.

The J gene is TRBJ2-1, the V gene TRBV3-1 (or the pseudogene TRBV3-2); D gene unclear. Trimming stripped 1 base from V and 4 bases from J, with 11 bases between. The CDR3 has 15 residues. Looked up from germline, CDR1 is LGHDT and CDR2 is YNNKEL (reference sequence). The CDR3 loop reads CASSQVTHQYNEQFF. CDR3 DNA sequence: TGTGCCAGCAGCCAAGTGACTCACCAATACAATGAGCAGTTCTTC.

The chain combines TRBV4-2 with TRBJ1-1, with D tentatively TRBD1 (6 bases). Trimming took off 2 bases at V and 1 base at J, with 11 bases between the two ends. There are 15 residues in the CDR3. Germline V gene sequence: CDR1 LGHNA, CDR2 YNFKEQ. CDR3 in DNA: TGTGCCAGCAGCCAACCGGGACATCGGAACACTGAAGCTTTCTTT. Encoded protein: CASSQPGHRNTEAFF.

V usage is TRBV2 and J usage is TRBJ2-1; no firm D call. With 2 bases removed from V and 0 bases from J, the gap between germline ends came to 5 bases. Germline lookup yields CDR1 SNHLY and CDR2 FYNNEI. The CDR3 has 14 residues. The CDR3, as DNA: TGTGCCAGCAGTGAACTTCCCTCCTACAATGAGCAGTTCTTC. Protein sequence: CASSELPSYNEQFF.

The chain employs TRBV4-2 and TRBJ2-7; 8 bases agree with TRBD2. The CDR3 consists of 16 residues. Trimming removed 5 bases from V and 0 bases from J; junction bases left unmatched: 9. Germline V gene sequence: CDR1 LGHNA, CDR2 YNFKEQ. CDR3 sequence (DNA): TGTGCCAGCAGCGGCGGGGGGACAAGACACTCCTACGAGCAGTACTTC. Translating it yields CASSGGGTRHSYEQYF.

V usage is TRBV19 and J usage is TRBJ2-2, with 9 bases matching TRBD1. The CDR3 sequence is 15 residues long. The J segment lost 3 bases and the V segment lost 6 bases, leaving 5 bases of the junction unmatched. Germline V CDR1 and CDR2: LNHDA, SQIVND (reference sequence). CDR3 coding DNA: TGTGCCAGTAGAAGGACAGGGGTGGACACCGGGGAGCTGTTTTTT. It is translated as CASRRTGVDTGELFF.

The DNA for the CDR3 is TGTGCCAGCAGTGAACCCCTCTACGAGCAGTACTTC. This sequence encodes CASSEPLYEQYF. The genes are TRBV6-1 and TRBJ2-7; no definite D call. Germline values: CDR1 MNHNS, CDR2 SASEGT. V lost 2 bases, J lost 3 bases, and 5 bases lay in between. This CDR3 comprises 12 residues.

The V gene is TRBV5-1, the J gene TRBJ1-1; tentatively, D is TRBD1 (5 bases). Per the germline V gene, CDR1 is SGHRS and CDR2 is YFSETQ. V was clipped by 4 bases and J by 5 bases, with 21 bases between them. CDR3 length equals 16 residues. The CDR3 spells CASSLDPGPGLTEAFF. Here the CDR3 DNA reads TGCGCCAGCAGCCTGGATCCGGGACCTGGACTAACTGAAGCTTTCTTT. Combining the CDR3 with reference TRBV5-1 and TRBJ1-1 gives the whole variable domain KAGVTQTPRYLIKTRGQQVTLSCSPISGHRSVSWYQQTPGQGLQFLFEYFSETQRNKGNFPGRFSGRQFSNSRSEMNVSTLELGDSALYLCASSLDPGPGLTEAFFGQGTRLTVV.

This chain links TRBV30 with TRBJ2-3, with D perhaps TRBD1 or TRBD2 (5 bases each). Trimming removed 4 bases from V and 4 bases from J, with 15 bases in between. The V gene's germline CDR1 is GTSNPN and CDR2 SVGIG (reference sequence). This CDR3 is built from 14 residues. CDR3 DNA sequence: TGTGCCTGGACCCCCGCCGGGGCCTCAGATACGCAGTATTTT. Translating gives CAWTPAGASDTQYF.

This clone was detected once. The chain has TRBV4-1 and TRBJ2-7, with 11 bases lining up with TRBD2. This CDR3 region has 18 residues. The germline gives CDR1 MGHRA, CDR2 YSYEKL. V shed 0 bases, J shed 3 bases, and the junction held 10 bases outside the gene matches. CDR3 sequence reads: CASSQESSGRKPIYEQYF. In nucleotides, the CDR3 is TGCGCCAGCAGCCAAGAATCTAGCGGGAGGAAACCTATCTACGAGCAGTACTTC.

CDR3 DNA: TGTGCCAGTAGTATCAACGGAAGGAGCTCCTACAATGAGCAGTTCTTC. Translation: CASSINGRSSYNEQFF. The chain joins TRBV19 to TRBJ2-1; D gene ambiguous. This CDR3 has 16 residues. Germline CDR1 is LNHDA and CDR2 is SQIVND (reference sequence). Trimming took off 3 bases at V and 0 bases at J, with 12 bases between the two ends.

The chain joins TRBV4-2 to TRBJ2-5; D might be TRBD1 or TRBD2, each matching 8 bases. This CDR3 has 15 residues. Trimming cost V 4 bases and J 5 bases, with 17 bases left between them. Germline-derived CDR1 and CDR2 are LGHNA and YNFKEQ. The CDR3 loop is CASSPGQGGGETQYF. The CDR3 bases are TGTGCCAGCAGCCCCGGACAGGGCGGGGGGGAGACCCAGTACTTC.

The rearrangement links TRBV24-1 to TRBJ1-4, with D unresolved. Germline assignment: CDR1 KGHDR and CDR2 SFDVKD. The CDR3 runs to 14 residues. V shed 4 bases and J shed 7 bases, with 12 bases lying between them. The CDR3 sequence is CATSDSTGVEKLFF. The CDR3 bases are TGTGCCACCAGTGACTCCACCGGGGTTGAAAAACTGTTTTTT.

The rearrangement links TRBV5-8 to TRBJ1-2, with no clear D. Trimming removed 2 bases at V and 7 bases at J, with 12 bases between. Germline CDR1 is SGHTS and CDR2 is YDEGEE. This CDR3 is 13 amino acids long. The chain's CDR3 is CASSLNVRGGYTF. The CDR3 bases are TGTGCCAGCAGCTTAAACGTCCGGGGTGGCTACACCTTC.

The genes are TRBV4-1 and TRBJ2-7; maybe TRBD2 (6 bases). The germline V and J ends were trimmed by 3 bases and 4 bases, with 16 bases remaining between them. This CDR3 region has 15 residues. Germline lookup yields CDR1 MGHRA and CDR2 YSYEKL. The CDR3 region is CASSQTPGLTYEQYF. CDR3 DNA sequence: TGCGCCAGCAGCCAGACTCCGGGACTGACTTACGAGCAGTACTTC.

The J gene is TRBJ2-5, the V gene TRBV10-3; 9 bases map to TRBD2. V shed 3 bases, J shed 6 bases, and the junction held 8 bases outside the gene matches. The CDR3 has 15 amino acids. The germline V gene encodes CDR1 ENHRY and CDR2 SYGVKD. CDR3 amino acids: CAISDWTSAAKTQYF. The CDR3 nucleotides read TGTGCCATCAGTGACTGGACTAGCGCCGCGAAGACCCAGTACTTC.

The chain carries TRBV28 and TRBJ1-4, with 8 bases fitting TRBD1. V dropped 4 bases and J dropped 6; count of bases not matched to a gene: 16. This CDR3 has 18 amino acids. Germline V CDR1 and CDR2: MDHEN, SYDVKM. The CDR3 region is CASSSPTGATLRDEKLFF. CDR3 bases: TGTGCCAGCAGTTCCCCGACAGGGGCAACGCTGCGGGATGAAAAACTGTTTTTT. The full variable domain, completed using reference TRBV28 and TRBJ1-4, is DVKVTQSSRYLVKRTGEKVFLECVQDMDHENMFWYRQDPGLGLRLIYFSYDVKMKEKGDIPEGYSVSREKKERFSLILESASTNQTSMYLCASSSPTGATLRDEKLFFGSGTQLSVL.

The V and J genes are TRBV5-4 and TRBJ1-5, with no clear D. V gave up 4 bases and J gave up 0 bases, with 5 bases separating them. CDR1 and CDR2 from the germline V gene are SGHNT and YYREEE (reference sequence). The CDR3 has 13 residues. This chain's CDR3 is CASSLDSNQPQHF. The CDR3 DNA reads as TGTGCCAGCAGCCTAGATAGCAATCAGCCCCAGCATTTT.

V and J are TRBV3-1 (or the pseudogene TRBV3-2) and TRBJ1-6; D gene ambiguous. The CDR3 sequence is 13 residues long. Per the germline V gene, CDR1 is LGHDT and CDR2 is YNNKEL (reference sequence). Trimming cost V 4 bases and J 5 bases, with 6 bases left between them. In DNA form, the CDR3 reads TGTGCCAGCAGCCGTGGCGATAATTCACCCCTCCACTTT. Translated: CASSRGDNSPLHF.

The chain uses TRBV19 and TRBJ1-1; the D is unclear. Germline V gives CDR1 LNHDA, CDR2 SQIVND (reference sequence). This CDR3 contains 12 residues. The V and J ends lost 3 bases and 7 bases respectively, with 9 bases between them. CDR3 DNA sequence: TGTGCCAGTAGTATTTACCCCAGTGAAGCTTTCTTT. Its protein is CASSIYPSEAFF.

The CDR3, as DNA: TGTGCCAGCAGTCGACAGGGGGGCTCTGAAAAACTGTTTTTT. Translation: CASSRQGGSEKLFF. The chain carries TRBV7-9 and TRBJ1-4; 9 bases are shared with TRBD1. CDR1 and CDR2 from the germline V gene are SEHNR and FQNEAQ (reference sequence). V lost 6 bases to trimming and J lost 7 bases; unmatched junction nucleotides: 6. CDR3 length: 14 amino acids.